These T cell receptor beta chains were read from a single sample in a study of blood T cell repertoires in COVID-19. Libraries were prepared by immunoSEQ multiplex PCR; TCRdb keeps only in-frame clonotypes and omits some of them. The data hold just over 300,000 clones, with 89% observed a single time. Sample: PBMCs or T cells enriched from blood (not recorded which). All receptors derive from a woman aged 40-49 years who had recovered from COVID-19. CDR3s include the opening cysteine and the closing phenylalanine or tryptophan. D genes are given only for firm matches. Expanded clones are given a class, and other clones once, few, many or no size at all.

clone_size: NA
v_call: TRBV3-1/TRBV3-2
d_call: TRBD1
cdr3_aa: CASSQVPGGNYGYTF

clone_size: NA
v_call: TRBV18
d_call: NA
cdr3_aa: CASSPAYEQYF

clone_size: few
v_call: TRBV9
d_call: NA
cdr3_aa: CASSVVGDRMNTGELFF

clone_size: NA
v_call: TRBV27
d_call: NA
cdr3_aa: CASSLYPGSLETQYF

clone_size: NA
v_call: TRBV10-2
d_call: TRBD1
cdr3_aa: CASSESGQGKNIQYF

clone_size: NA
v_call: TRBV9
d_call: NA
cdr3_aa: CASSVGSEFTDTQYF

clone_size: once
v_call: TRBV18
d_call: NA
cdr3_aa: CASSPPVYTGELFF

clone_size: NA
v_call: TRBV3-1/TRBV3-2
d_call: NA
cdr3_aa: CASSQDPGERHCLF

clone_size: NA
v_call: TRBV7-2
d_call: NA
cdr3_aa: CASSSWRVNIGQYF

clone_size: NA
v_call: TRBV6-2/TRBV6-3
d_call: TRBD2
cdr3_aa: CASSYLPSGINYEQYF

clone_size: NA
v_call: TRBV18
d_call: TRBD2
cdr3_aa: CASSLERDSAYEQYF

clone_size: once
v_call: TRBV30
d_call: TRBD2
cdr3_aa: CACRLAGYEQYF

clone_size: once
v_call: TRBV19
d_call: NA
cdr3_aa: CASSEGTQTYEQYF

clone_size: NA
v_call: TRBV28
d_call: TRBD2
cdr3_aa: CASSEPGLAEGTDTQYF

clone_size: NA
v_call: TRBV19
d_call: NA
cdr3_aa: CASSHTGQPRGYGYTF

clone_size: NA
v_call: TRBV18
d_call: TRBD1
cdr3_aa: CASSPPSGQGSNEQFF

clone_size: NA
v_call: TRBV27
d_call: NA
cdr3_aa: CASSLRIIYEQYF

clone_size: NA
v_call: TRBV9
d_call: TRBD1
cdr3_aa: CASRQGAYGYTF

clone_size: NA
v_call: TRBV5-1
d_call: NA
cdr3_aa: CASSLEGVSTGELFF

clone_size: NA
v_call: TRBV3-1/TRBV3-2
d_call: TRBD1
cdr3_aa: CASSPGTGGTYEQYF

clone_size: NA
v_call: TRBV20-1
d_call: NA
cdr3_aa: CSAPNTDTQYF

clone_size: NA
v_call: TRBV4-1
d_call: TRBD2
cdr3_aa: CASSQDPRLAGDSNEQFF

clone_size: few
v_call: TRBV29-1
d_call: NA
cdr3_aa: CSVGETGNRPYEQYF

clone_size: NA
v_call: TRBV29-1
d_call: TRBD2
cdr3_aa: CSAGLAGNTGELFF

clone_size: NA
v_call: TRBV11-2
d_call: NA
cdr3_aa: CASSLAVEFYEQYF

clone_size: NA
v_call: TRBV25-1
d_call: NA
cdr3_aa: CASSKTAYSSPLHF

clone_size: NA
v_call: TRBV10-3
d_call: TRBD2
cdr3_aa: CAISGGGTRTYEQYF

clone_size: NA
v_call: TRBV7-9
d_call: TRBD1
cdr3_aa: CASSVVQGGVTEAFF

clone_size: NA
v_call: TRBV5-4
d_call: TRBD1
cdr3_aa: CASSTNRGSANEKLFF

clone_size: NA
v_call: TRBV3-1/TRBV3-2
d_call: TRBD1
cdr3_aa: CASSLKTGTTGELFF

clone_size: NA
v_call: TRBV13
d_call: TRBD2
cdr3_aa: CASSLRTSGFPTDTQYF

clone_size: NA
v_call: TRBV7-8
d_call: TRBD1
cdr3_aa: CASTLVGGQTIYGYTF

clone_size: NA
v_call: TRBV30
d_call: NA
cdr3_aa: CAWDRPNNSPLHF

clone_size: NA
v_call: TRBV5-4
d_call: NA
cdr3_aa: CASSLDGFRTNTGELFF

clone_size: NA
v_call: TRBV28
d_call: TRBD1
cdr3_aa: CASSSGTGNQPQHF

clone_size: NA
v_call: TRBV9
d_call: NA
cdr3_aa: CASSVGQHYEQYF

clone_size: NA
v_call: TRBV7-3
d_call: NA
cdr3_aa: CASSLSAAYNEQFF

clone_size: NA
v_call: TRBV12-3/TRBV12-4
d_call: NA
cdr3_aa: CASKRDSQETQYF

clone_size: NA
v_call: TRBV7-3
d_call: NA
cdr3_aa: CASSTTGFNSPLHF

clone_size: NA
v_call: TRBV7-9
d_call: NA
cdr3_aa: CASSSSDRTGELFF

clone_size: NA
v_call: TRBV7-6
d_call: TRBD1
cdr3_aa: CASSLTGGAGELFF

clone_size: NA
v_call: TRBV7-2
d_call: TRBD2
cdr3_aa: CASSSPLAGGPGSGETQYF

clone_size: NA
v_call: TRBV7-9
d_call: TRBD1
cdr3_aa: CASSSRQGAAGELFF

clone_size: NA
v_call: TRBV7-2
d_call: NA
cdr3_aa: CASSLVAAADTQYF

clone_size: NA
v_call: TRBV30
d_call: NA
cdr3_aa: CACLPGLETPNTEAFF

clone_size: few
v_call: TRBV3-1/TRBV3-2
d_call: TRBD2
cdr3_aa: CASSQGPGGYNEQFF